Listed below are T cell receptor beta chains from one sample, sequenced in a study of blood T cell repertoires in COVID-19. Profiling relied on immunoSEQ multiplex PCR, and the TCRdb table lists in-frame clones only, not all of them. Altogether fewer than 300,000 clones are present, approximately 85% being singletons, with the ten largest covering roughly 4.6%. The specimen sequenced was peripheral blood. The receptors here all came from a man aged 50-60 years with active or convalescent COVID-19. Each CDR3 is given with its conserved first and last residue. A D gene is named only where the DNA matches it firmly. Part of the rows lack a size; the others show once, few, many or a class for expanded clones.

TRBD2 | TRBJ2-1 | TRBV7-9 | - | TGTGCCAGCAGCGTCACTAGCGGGCAGTACAATGAGCAGTTCTTC | CASSVTSGQYNEQFF
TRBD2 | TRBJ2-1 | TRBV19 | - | TGTGCCAGTAGTATAGCGGGGGGGAGCGTAGATGAGCAGTTCTTC | CASSIAGGSVDEQFF
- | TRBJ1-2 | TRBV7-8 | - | TGTGCCAGCAGCTTCGCCTCTCGCGGCGACTATGGCTACACCTTC | CASSFASRGDYGYTF
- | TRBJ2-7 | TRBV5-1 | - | TGCGCCAGCAGACGTGGGGCCGACGAGCAGTACTTC | CASRRGADEQYF
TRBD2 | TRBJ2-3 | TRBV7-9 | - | TGTGCCAGCAGCTTATACGGGGGGACCACAGATACGCAGTATTTT | CASSLYGGTTDTQYF
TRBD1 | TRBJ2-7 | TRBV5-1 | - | TGCGCCAGCAGAGAGTGGACAGGGGATTGGGAGCAGTACTTC | CASREWTGDWEQYF
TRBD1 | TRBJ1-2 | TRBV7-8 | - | TGTGCCAGCAGCCCACTCTTCCAGGGGGCGGGCTATGGCTACACCTTC | CASSPLFQGAGYGYTF
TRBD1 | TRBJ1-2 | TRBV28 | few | TGTGCCAGCAGTTTGCCAGGGGGCGAGGGCTACACCTTC | CASSLPGGEGYTF
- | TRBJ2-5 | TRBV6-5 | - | TGTGCCAGCAGCCAAACTAAAGAGACCCAGTACTTC | CASSQTKETQYF
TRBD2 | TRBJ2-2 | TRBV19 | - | TGTGCCAGTAGTAAAGCCCTAGCGGGAGCGAACACCGGGGAGCTGTTTTTT | CASSKALAGANTGELFF
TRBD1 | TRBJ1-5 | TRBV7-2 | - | TGTGCCAGCAGCGGAACAGGGGGCCATCAGCCCCAGCATTTT | CASSGTGGHQPQHF
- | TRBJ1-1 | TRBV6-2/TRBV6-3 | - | TGTGCCAGCAGTCCCAGGGCTCCGGTGAGTCAAGCTTTCTTT | CASSPRAPVSQAFF
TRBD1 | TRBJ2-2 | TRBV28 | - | TGTGCCAGGTTCCGGGACAGGAACACCGGGGAGCTGTTTTTT | CARFRDRNTGELFF
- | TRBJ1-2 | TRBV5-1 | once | TGCGCCAGCAGCCCGGGAGGTGGCTATGGCTACACCTTC | CASSPGGGYGYTF
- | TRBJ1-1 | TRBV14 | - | TGTGCCAGCAGCCAGCCACAGGGTCACCAGACTGAAGCTTTCTTT | CASSQPQGHQTEAFF
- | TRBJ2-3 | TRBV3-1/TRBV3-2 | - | TGTGCCAGCAGCCCCGTGGGGAGCGGGTATAGCACAGATACGCAGTATTTT | CASSPVGSGYSTDTQYF